Included here is one TCR beta chain sequence, with context. Its antigen is not known. Unique molecular identifiers tagged the TCR beta cDNA libraries. Using its own MiXCR run on the PCR reads, TCRdb lists one record per CDR3 protein. The sample has about 560,000 distinct CDR3 sequences; 44% are singletons. Trimming cost V 0 bases and J 2 bases, with 12 bases left between them. This CDR3 contains 15 residues. CDR1 is SGDLS, CDR2 YYNGEE, per germline. The sample belongs to a study of post-analysis software for immune sequencing data. Study results and caveats: Patients used five TRBV segments, including TRBV5-6, TRBV5-1 and TRBV20-1, more often than controls.

The specimen sequenced was blood. This chain uses TRBV9 with TRBJ2-7, with D perhaps matching TRBD2 (6 bases). This TCR came from a girl aged 10-17 years with multiple sclerosis. CDR3 loop: CASSVGSGGTYEQYF. The CDR3 DNA reads as TGTGCCAGCAGCGTAGGCAGCGGAGGGACCTACGAGCAGTACTTC.